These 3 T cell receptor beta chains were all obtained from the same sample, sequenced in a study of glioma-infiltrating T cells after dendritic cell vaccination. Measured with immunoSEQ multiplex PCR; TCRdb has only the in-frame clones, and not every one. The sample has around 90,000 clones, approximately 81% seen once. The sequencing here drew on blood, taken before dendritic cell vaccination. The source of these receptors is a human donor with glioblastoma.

CDR3 loop: CASSPFSGAYNEQFF. CDR3 in DNA: TGTGCCAGCTCACCCTTTAGCGGGGCTTACAATGAGCAGTTCTTC. The chain employs TRBV18 and TRBJ2-1, with TRBD2 identical over 8 bases. Germline V gene sequence: CDR1 KGHSH, CDR2 LQKENI. The trim removed 3 bases at V and 4 bases at J, leaving 5 bases unmatched. This CDR3 comprises 15 residues.

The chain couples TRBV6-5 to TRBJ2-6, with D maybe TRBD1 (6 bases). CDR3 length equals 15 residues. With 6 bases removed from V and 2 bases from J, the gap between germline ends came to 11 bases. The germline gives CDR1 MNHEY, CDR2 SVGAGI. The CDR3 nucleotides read TGTGCCAGCAGGCCCCACAGGGCTGGGGCCAACGTCCTGACTTTC. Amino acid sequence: CASRPHRAGANVLTF.

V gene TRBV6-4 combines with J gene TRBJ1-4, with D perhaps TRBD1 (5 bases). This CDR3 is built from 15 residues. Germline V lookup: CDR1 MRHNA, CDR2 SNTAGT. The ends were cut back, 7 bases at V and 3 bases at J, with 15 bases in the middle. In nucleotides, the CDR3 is TGTGCCAGCAACGACCAGGGTGTAGCTAATGAAAAACTGTTTTTT. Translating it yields CASNDQGVANEKLFF.